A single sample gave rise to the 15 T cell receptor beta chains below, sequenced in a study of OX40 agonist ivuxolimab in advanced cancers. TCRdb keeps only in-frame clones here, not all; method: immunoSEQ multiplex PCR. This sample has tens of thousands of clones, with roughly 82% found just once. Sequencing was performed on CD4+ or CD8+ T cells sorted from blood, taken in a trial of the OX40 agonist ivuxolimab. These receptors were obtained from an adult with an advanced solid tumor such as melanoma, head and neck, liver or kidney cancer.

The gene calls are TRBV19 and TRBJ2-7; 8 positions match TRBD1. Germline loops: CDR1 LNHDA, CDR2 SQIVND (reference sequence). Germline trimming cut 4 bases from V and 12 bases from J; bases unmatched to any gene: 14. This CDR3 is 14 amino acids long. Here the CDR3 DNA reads TGTGCCAGTAGTACGTCGACAGGGGAACGCAAGCTGTACTTC. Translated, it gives CASSTSTGERKLYF.

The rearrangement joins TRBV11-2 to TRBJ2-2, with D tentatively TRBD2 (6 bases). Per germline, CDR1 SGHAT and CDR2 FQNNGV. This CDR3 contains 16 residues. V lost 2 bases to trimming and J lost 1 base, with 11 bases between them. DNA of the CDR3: TGTGCCAGCAGCTTATTCTTGGGGGGGAACACCGGGGAGCTGTTTTTT. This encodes CASSLFLGGNTGELFF.

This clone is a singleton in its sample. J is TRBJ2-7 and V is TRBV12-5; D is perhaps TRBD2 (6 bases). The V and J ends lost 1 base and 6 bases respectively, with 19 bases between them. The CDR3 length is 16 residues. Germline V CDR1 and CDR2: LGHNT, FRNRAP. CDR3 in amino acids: CASGLAPQRGLAEQYF. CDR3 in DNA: TGTGCTAGTGGTTTGGCCCCTCAGAGGGGACTGGCCGAGCAGTACTTC.

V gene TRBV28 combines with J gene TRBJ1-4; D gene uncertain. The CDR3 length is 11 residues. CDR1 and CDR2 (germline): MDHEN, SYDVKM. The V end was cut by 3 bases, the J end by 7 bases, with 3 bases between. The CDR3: CASSLGEKLFF. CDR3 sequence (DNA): TGTGCCAGCAGTTTGGGTGAAAAACTGTTTTTT.

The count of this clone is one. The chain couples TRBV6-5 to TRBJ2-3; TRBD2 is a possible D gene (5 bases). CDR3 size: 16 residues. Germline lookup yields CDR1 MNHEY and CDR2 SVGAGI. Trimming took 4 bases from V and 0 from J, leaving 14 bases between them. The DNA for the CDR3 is TGTGCCAGCAGTTTCCGTCGGGGAACTAGCACAGATACGCAGTATTTT. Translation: CASSFRRGTSTDTQYF.

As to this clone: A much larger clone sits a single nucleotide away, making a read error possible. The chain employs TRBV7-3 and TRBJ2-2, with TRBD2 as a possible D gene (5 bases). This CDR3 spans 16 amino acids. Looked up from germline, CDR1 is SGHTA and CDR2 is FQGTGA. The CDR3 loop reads CASSLNGNALSGELLF. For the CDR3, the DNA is TGTGCCAGCAGCTTAAACGGGAATGCCTTGTCCGGGGAGCTGCTTTTT.

The CDR3 protein is CASSPRGDQGEKLFF. CDR3 nucleotides: TGTGCCAGCAGCCCCCGCGGGGACCAGGGGGAAAAACTGTTTTTT. The chain combines TRBV5-6 with TRBJ1-4; D possibly corresponds to TRBD1 (6 bases). In germline, CDR1 is SGHDT, CDR2 YYEEEE. V was clipped by 4 bases and J by 8 bases, with 18 bases between them. The CDR3 has 15 amino acids.

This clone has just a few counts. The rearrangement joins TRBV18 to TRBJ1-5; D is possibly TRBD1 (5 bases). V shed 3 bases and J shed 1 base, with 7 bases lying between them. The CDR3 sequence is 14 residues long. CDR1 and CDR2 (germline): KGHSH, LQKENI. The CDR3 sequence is CASSPGRSNQPQHF. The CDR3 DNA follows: TGTGCCAGCTCACCGGGACGAAGCAATCAGCCCCAGCATTTT.

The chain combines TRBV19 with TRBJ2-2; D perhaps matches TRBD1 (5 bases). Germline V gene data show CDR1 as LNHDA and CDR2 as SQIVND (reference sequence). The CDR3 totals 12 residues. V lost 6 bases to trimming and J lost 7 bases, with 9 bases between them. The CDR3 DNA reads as TGTGCCAGTAGAGGGGTGCACGGGGAGCTGTTTTTT. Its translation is CASRGVHGELFF.

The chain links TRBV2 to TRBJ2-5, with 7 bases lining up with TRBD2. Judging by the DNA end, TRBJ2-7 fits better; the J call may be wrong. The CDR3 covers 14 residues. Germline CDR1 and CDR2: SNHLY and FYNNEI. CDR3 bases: TGTGCCAGCCGTACTAGCGCCGTGTCCTACGAGCAGTACTTC. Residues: CASRTSAVSYEQYF.

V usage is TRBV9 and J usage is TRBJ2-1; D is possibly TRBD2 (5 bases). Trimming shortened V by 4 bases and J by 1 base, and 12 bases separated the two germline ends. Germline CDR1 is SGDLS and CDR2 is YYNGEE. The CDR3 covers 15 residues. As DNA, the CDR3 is TGTGCCAGCAGCAGTGGACTGCTGTCCTACAATGAGCAGTTCTTC. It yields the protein CASSSGLLSYNEQFF.

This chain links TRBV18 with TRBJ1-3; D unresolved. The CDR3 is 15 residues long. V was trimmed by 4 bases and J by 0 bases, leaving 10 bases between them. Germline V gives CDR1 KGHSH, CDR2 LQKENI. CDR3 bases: TGTGCCAGCTCACTAAGCGAGAGCTCTGGAAACACCATATATTTT. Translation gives CASSLSESSGNTIYF.

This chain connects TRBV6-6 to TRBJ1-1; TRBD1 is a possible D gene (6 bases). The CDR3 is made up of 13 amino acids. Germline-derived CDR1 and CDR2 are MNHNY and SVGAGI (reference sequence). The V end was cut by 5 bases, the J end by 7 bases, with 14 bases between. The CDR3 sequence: CASSLFIRGEAFF. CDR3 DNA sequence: TGTGCCAGCAGTCTCTTTATCAGGGGTGAAGCTTTCTTT.

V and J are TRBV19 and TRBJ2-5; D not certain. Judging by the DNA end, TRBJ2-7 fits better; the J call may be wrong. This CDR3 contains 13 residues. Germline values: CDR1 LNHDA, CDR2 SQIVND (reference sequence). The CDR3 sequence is CASSGMDPYEQYF. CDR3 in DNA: TGTGCCAGTTCTGGGATGGACCCCTACGAGCAGTACTTC.

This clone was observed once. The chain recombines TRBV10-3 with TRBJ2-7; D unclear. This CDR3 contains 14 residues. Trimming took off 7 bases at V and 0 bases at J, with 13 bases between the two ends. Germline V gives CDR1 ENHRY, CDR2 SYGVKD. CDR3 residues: CAIKKVVSSYEQYF. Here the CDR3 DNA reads TGTGCCATCAAGAAAGTGGTCAGCTCCTACGAGCAGTACTTC.